This T cell receptor (beta chain) was profiled in a study of T cell clones after liver transplantation. Produced via immunoSEQ multiplex PCR; TCRdb's table is partial and in-frame only. The sample gives 65,000 to 70,000 clones, 80% to 95% of which show up once; 0.8% to 1% is in the top ten. This clone was detected only once. The sequence was obtained from a human patient who received a liver transplant. Some of these T cells may belong to the graft donor. The source material was CD4+ T cells from blood, sampled nearly 26 months after liver transplant.

This CDR3 is CASSFSSGGSYEQYF. CDR3 nucleotide sequence: TGTGCCAGCAGTTTTTCTAGCGGAGGCTCCTACGAGCAGTACTTC. The genes are TRBV28 and TRBJ2-7, with 7 bases lining up with TRBD2. V was pared by 3 bases and J by 0 bases, with 5 bases of the junction left unmatched. Germline CDR1 and CDR2: MDHEN and SYDVKM. The CDR3 has 15 amino acids.